This T cell receptor beta chain comes out of a study of neurological immune-mediated disorders (dated by TCRdb to the late 2010s). Notes on the research overall: The study compared peripheral blood TCR-beta repertoires of HTLV-I-associated myelopathy (HAM/TSP) patients, multiple sclerosis patients and healthy controls using UMI-based sequencing. The approximately 100 TCR-beta libraries included longitudinal samples, technical triplicates and paired sorted CD4+ and CD8+ T-cell subsets alongside PBMC samples. Of the roughly 68 subjects in the cohort, roughly 14 were HAM/TSP patients, approximately 34 were multiple sclerosis patients, and 20 were healthy controls.

What the research found in general, with its limitations: TCR clonal expansion was greatest in HAM/TSP patients and smallest in MS patients, who ranked below even healthy controls. Expanded clones from different subjects shared no identical CDR3 amino acid sequences, which suggests that TCR-beta repertoires were private in all groups.

Blood bank volunteers in Maryland, USA served as the healthy controls. For the unsorted PBMC libraries, 2 million PBMCs were stored in RNAlater at -80 degrees C until RNA extraction and were used to generate the libraries. Peripheral blood was subjected to Ficoll-Hypaque density gradient centrifugation to isolate PBMCs, which were then cryopreserved in liquid nitrogen. cDNA synthesis used template-switch 5'RACE with a primer carrying a 10-nucleotide random unique molecular identifier tagging each TCR transcript. Every sequencing run covered 15-18 subjects and yielded more than 180 million TCR-beta sequences. Total RNA was extracted with the RNeasy kit. Using the KAPA Real-time Library Amplification kit, TCR-beta VDJ regions were amplified with primers for the TCR constant region and the 5'RACE anchor. A first PCR added sample indexes and Illumina adaptors, after which a second PCR increased the library yield. The roughly 650 bp TCR product was size-selected on a 2% E-gel SizeSelection system after Ampure bead purification. Before pooling, library quality was checked on a Bioanalyzer, concentration was measured with Qubit, and libraries were quantified with the Kapa Library Quantification kit. Libraries were sequenced paired-end 2 x 150 bp on an Illumina HiSeq 2500. To increase sequence diversity, 25-30% phiX was spiked into each library pool. Under the source paper's analysis protocol: Quality-filtered reads were processed with the UMI-based MiGEC pipeline, which removed over 75% of raw TCR sequences during error correction. IMGT germline references were used for alignment of VDJ genes, and clonotypes were defined by a unique CDR3 amino acid sequence together with V-J genes. VDJtools evaluated clonal expansion, Shannon diversity and CDR3 relatedness (CalcPairwiseDistances, ClusterSamples); CLCbio workbench built phylogenetic trees. Expanded clones were defined as having at least 8 unique UMIs, based on coefficient-of-variation modelling across technical triplicates. TCRdb took the public reads, trimmed them with fastp at Q25, ran MiXCR for clone calling and kept in-frame beta chains. One record per CDR3 amino acid sequence lists the most common genes and DNA. The V and J calls, along with clone size, are taken from TCRdb and not from the paper's own processing. In all, the sample holds about 79,000 distinct CDR3 sequences, and 14% of those were seen once. The ten top clones hold more than 6% of the sample.

Reading from cysteine to phenylalanine, the CDR3 counts 14 amino acids. CDR3 DNA is the only sequence kept; it has 42 bases, read in frame from the first base. Taken from the germline V gene, the CDR1 and CDR2 loops are SGHRS and YFSETQ. As concerns this clonotype: Its antigen specificity is not known. At one of its ends the junction is not consistent with the germline gene, which may arise from a read error.

The sample taken for sequencing was PBMCs. This clonotype was obtained from a woman in her 50s in good health. Recombination joined TRBV5-1 with TRBJ1-4; TRBD1 is perhaps the D gene, given 5 matching bases. The DNA reads as follows: TGCGCCAGCAGCCCCGTGGACACTAATGAAAAATTGTTTTTT. This translates into CASSPVDTNEKLFF.